Shown below are 21 T cell receptor beta chains from a single sample sequenced in a study of neurological immune-mediated disorders. TCRdb reanalysed the 5' RACE reads using MiXCR and keeps one entry per CDR3 protein. The sample shows about 66,000 distinct CDR3 sequences, under 5.5% of them seen only once. The sample was PBMCs. The receptor source for this set is a woman between 65 and 79 years old with multiple sclerosis.

Concerning this clonotype itself: A read error may explain this, as a much larger clone is one base away. This chain links TRBV6-5 with TRBJ1-1; D unresolved. CDR3 length equals 11 residues. Per the germline V gene, CDR1 is MNHEY and CDR2 is SVGAGI. CDR3 loop: CDSSGRTEAFF. CDR3 coding DNA: TGTGACAGCAGCGGAAGGACTGAAGCTTTCTTT.

The V gene is TRBV6-5, the J gene TRBJ2-5; D is possibly TRBD1 (6 bases). CDR3 length equals 13 residues. V dropped 5 bases and J dropped 7 bases, with 14 bases sitting between them. Germline lookup yields CDR1 MNHEY and CDR2 SVGAGI. CDR3: CASSTPGARTQYF. The DNA of the CDR3 is TGTGCCAGCAGTACCCCAGGGGCCCGGACCCAGTACTTC.

This clonotype occurred a few times. One junction end does not reproduce the germline sequence, and a read error may be involved. The chain is built from TRBV4-2 and TRBJ2-2; D possibly corresponds to TRBD2 (7 bases). The V gene's germline CDR1 is LGHNA and CDR2 YNFKEQ. The CDR3 has 17 residues. CDR3 protein: CASSPRGAGEVTGELLF. In nucleotides, the CDR3 is TGTGCCAGCAGCCCTAGGGGGGCGGGAGAGGTCACCGGGGAGCTGCTTTTT.

This clonotype was found many times. This rearrangement joins TRBV9 to TRBJ2-1; TRBD1 matches at 7 bases. The length of the CDR3 is 17 residues. Germline trimming cut 0 bases from V and 3 bases from J; bases unmatched to any gene: 9. Germline V gives CDR1 SGDLS, CDR2 YYNGEE. The CDR3 DNA sequence: TGTGCCAGCAGCGTAGATTCAATAGGGGGCGTCTACAATGAGCAGTTCTTC. Translated: CASSVDSIGGVYNEQFF.

This clonotype came up many times. This chain links TRBV20-1 with TRBJ1-1, with unresolved D. The V and J ends lost 3 bases and 5 bases respectively, with 10 bases between them. The CDR3 totals 12 residues. CDR1 DFQATT and CDR2 SNEGSKA come from the germline V gene (reference sequence). The chain's CDR3 is CSASMGMTEAFF. The CDR3 nucleotides are TGCAGTGCTAGTATGGGTATGACTGAAGCTTTCTTT.

This clonotype was seen many times. The chain couples TRBV6-5 to TRBJ2-5; D is uncertain. Trimming pared 4 bases from V and 5 bases from J, leaving 11 bases between. CDR3 length equals 13 residues. Germline V lookup: CDR1 MNHEY, CDR2 SVGAGI. CDR3 residues: CASSLIIGETQYF. DNA of the CDR3: TGTGCCAGCAGTTTAATCATAGGGGAGACCCAGTACTTC.

This clonotype was observed at least ten times. The chain has TRBV7-2 and TRBJ2-1, with TRBD2 identical over 8 bases. Germline V gives CDR1 SGHTA, CDR2 FQGNSA. V lost 1 base to trimming and J lost 6 bases; unmatched junction nucleotides: 8. This CDR3 has 16 amino acids. The DNA for the CDR3 is TGTGCCAGCAGCTTAGAAGGGGGACTAGTCCGCAATGAGCAGTTCTTC. It yields the protein CASSLEGGLVRNEQFF.

This clonotype was seen repeatedly, ten times or more. The gene calls are TRBV12-3 or TRBV12-4 and TRBJ2-2; the D gene is possibly TRBD1 (6 bases). This CDR3 is 12 amino acids long. The germline V and J ends were trimmed by 8 bases and 7 bases, with 11 bases remaining between them. The CDR3 sequence: CASLQGHGELFF. In DNA form, the CDR3 reads TGTGCCAGCCTACAGGGTCACGGGGAGCTGTTTTTT.

This clonotype was recorded a few times. The chain carries TRBV6-6 and TRBJ1-2; D not resolved. The germline gives CDR1 MNHNY, CDR2 SVGAGI (reference sequence). There are 15 residues in the CDR3. Deletions cut 0 bases from V and 0 bases from J, with 8 bases between. Written as DNA, the CDR3 is TGTGCCAGCAGTTACTCGGGCAGAGCTAACTATGGCTACACCTTC. It yields the protein CASSYSGRANYGYTF.

Many counts were recorded for this clonotype. This chain links TRBV5-1 with TRBJ2-3; 8 bases are a match to TRBD1. This CDR3 contains 17 residues. Germline V lookup: CDR1 SGHRS, CDR2 YFSETQ. The trim removed 3 bases at V and 5 bases at J, leaving 14 bases unmatched. CDR3 sequence: CASSSETGVTGIDTQYF. In DNA, the CDR3 is TGCGCCAGCAGCTCGGAGACAGGGGTAACGGGTATAGATACGCAGTATTTT. The full variable domain, completed using reference TRBV5-1 and TRBJ2-3, is KAGVTQTPRYLIKTRGQQVTLSCSPISGHRSVSWYQQTPGQGLQFLFEYFSETQRNKGNFPGRFSGRQFSNSRSEMNVSTLELGDSALYLCASSSETGVTGIDTQYFGPGTRLTVL.

This clonotype has just a few counts. The V call is TRBV10-3, the J call TRBJ2-7; D ambiguous. CDR1 and CDR2 from the germline V gene are ENHRY and SYGVKD. The CDR3 totals 13 residues. Trimming removed 6 bases from V and 2 bases from J, with 11 bases in between. Written as DNA, the CDR3 is TGTGCCATCAGCACCTCTCTAGCCTACGAGCAGTACTTC. This sequence encodes CAISTSLAYEQYF.

About this clonotype: The junction shows a germline mismatch at one end, possibly a read error. The chain has TRBV6-2 or TRBV6-3 and TRBJ1-5; 7 bases fit TRBD1. Germline V CDR1 and CDR2: MNHEY, SVGEGT. The CDR3 length is 15 residues. DNA for the CDR3: TGTGCCAGCAGTCGCGGAGACAGGGACAATAAGACCCAGAATTTT. It encodes CASSRGDRDNKTQNF.

This clonotype was seen ten or more times. The rearrangement uses TRBV20-1 and TRBJ2-2; unclear D gene. Germline V gives CDR1 DFQATT, CDR2 SNEGSKA (reference sequence). Trimming pared 6 bases from V and 8 bases from J, leaving 16 bases between. The CDR3 consists of 13 residues. The CDR3 protein is CSAPRVISGELFF. The CDR3 DNA is TGCAGTGCACCCCGAGTGATTTCGGGGGAGCTGTTTTTT.

The sample holds many counts of this clonotype. V gene TRBV5-6 combines with J gene TRBJ2-6; no clear D. CDR3 size: 14 residues. V lost 1 base and J 0 bases, leaving 2 bases between the germline ends. In germline, CDR1 is SGHDT, CDR2 YYEEEE. The CDR3: CASSLFSGANVLTF. The CDR3 DNA sequence: TGTGCCAGCAGCTTGTTCTCTGGGGCCAACGTCCTGACTTTC.

This clonotype was detected ten times or more. This chain connects TRBV12-3 or TRBV12-4 to TRBJ2-1; 7 bases are shared with TRBD2. With 6 bases clipped from V and 5 bases from J, the junction kept 13 bases outside the gene matches. The CDR3 extends over 16 amino acids. The CDR3 reads CASRRGPGTNNNEQFF. The DNA of the CDR3 is TGTGCCAGCAGGAGGGGACCGGGGACTAATAACAATGAGCAGTTCTTC.

This clonotype was seen at least ten times. The chain links TRBV20-1 to TRBJ1-5; D may be TRBD1 (5 bases). The CDR3 has 13 amino acids. From germline, CDR1 is DFQATT and CDR2 SNEGSKA (reference sequence). V was trimmed by 6 bases and J by 3 bases, leaving 12 bases between them. The CDR3, as DNA: TGCAGTGCCAAGGACATTTACAATCAGCCCCAGCATTTT. Encoded protein: CSAKDIYNQPQHF.

This clonotype was counted at least ten times. V gene TRBV7-2 combines with J gene TRBJ2-2, with D maybe TRBD2 (6 bases). Germline V gene data show CDR1 as SGHTA and CDR2 as FQGNSA. The CDR3 runs 14 residues. Trimming pared 1 base from V and 9 bases from J, leaving 12 bases between. The CDR3 here is CASSLGQAGRELFF. The CDR3 DNA is TGTGCCAGCAGCTTAGGGCAGGCGGGAAGGGAGCTGTTTTTT.

This clonotype was recorded many times. This chain connects TRBV20-1 to TRBJ1-2; no firm D call. CDR3 length: 13 amino acids. V was cut by 6 bases and J by 7 bases, with 18 bases left in between. Germline CDR1 and CDR2: DFQATT and SNEGSKA (reference sequence). The DNA of the CDR3 is TGCAGTGCCGAAGGACCGGGAAGTTTTGGCTACACCTTC. It codes for CSAEGPGSFGYTF.

The chain has TRBV7-8 and TRBJ1-5; TRBD1 matches at 8 bases. There are 16 residues in the CDR3. Trimming at V came to 5 bases and at J to 2 bases, leaving 8 bases not matched to a gene. Germline V gives CDR1 SGHVS, CDR2 FQNEAQ. Written as DNA, the CDR3 is TGTGCCAGCAGCCGGACAGGGAGAGGGGGCAATCAGCCCCAGCATTTT. It translates to CASSRTGRGGNQPQHF.

This clonotype was picked up many times. This chain connects TRBV20-1 to TRBJ2-3; D is possibly TRBD2 (5 bases). The CDR3 extends over 12 amino acids. V lost 6 bases, J lost 5 bases, and 12 bases lay in between. Germline CDR1 DFQATT, CDR2 SNEGSKA (reference sequence). The chain's CDR3 is CSAPARGDTQYF. The CDR3 coding sequence is TGCAGTGCCCCCGCCCGGGGAGATACGCAGTATTTT.

This clonotype was counted only a few times. This chain connects TRBV7-9 to TRBJ2-1; 8 positions match TRBD2. J was trimmed by 4 bases and V by 4 bases; bases with no gene match: 6. The CDR3 is 15 amino acids. Germline loops: CDR1 SEHNR, CDR2 FQNEAQ (reference sequence). CDR3 sequence reads: CASSSPGLGYNEQFF. The DNA of the CDR3 is TGTGCCAGCAGCTCTCCGGGACTAGGGTACAATGAGCAGTTCTTC. Together with reference TRBV7-9 and TRBJ2-1, the CDR3 gives the full variable domain: DTGVSQNPRHKITKRGQNVTFRCDPISEHNRLYWYRQTLGQGPEFLTYFQNEAQLEKSRLLSDRFSAERPKGSFSTLEIQRTEQGDSAMYLCASSSPGLGYNEQFFGPGTRLTVL.